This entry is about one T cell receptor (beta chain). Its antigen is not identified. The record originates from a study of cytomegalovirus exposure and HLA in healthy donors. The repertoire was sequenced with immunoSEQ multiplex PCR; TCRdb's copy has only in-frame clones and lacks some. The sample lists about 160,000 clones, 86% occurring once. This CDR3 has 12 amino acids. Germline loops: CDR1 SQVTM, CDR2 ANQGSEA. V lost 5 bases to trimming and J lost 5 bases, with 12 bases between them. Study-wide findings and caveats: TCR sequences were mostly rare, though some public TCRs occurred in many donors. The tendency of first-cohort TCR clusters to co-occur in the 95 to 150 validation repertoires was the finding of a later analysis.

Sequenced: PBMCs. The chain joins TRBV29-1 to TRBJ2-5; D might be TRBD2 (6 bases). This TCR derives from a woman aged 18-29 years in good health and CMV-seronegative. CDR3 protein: CSVRELGETQYF. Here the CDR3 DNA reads TGCAGCGTTCGGGAGCTGGGGGAGACCCAGTACTTC.